The 21 T cell receptor beta chains below come from one sample, sequenced in a study of CDR3 diversity in severe acne. MiXCR was run by TCRdb on the PCR reads, yielding one entry per CDR3 protein. The data contain 85,000 to 120,000 distinct CDR3 sequences, 51% of them singletons. Sequencing was carried out using blood. Receptors originate from a male donor with acne.

This clonotype showed up many times. The J gene is TRBJ2-1, the V gene TRBV7-9; D unclear. V lost 2 bases to trimming and J lost 0 bases, with 8 bases between them. Per germline, CDR1 SEHNR and CDR2 FQNEAQ (reference sequence). This CDR3 has 15 amino acids. The CDR3 coding sequence is TGTGCCAGCAGCTTAATTCAAGTCTCCTACAATGAGCAGTTCTTC. Amino acid sequence: CASSLIQVSYNEQFF.

The chain combines TRBV19 with TRBJ2-1, with a possible D match to TRBD2 (6 bases). Germline CDR1 and CDR2: LNHDA and SQIVND (reference sequence). V was shortened by 3 bases and J by 6 bases, with 15 bases between the two germline ends. The CDR3 contains 15 residues. The CDR3 coding sequence is TGTGCCAGTAGTATTGTTAGCGGCGTCATCAATGAGCAGTTCTTC. Translation: CASSIVSGVINEQFF. Full variable domain (remainder filled in from reference TRBV19 and TRBJ2-1): DGGITQSPKYLFRKEGQNVTLSCEQNLNHDAMYWYRQDPGQGLRLIYYSQIVNDFQKGDIAEGYSVSREKKESFPLTVTSAQKNPTAFYLCASSIVSGVINEQFFGPGTRLTVL.

This clonotype was picked up a small number of times. V and J are TRBV5-1 and TRBJ2-3, with 8 bases that match TRBD1. The CDR3 consists of 16 residues. Germline loops: CDR1 SGHRS, CDR2 YFSETQ. Unmatched junction bases numbered 5, after V lost 0 bases and J lost 2 bases. This chain's CDR3 is CASSLEQGAFTDTQYF. CDR3 nucleotide sequence: TGCGCCAGCAGCTTGGAGCAGGGGGCCTTCACAGATACGCAGTATTTT.

This clonotype was recorded many times. The J gene is TRBJ2-7, the V gene TRBV7-9; 7 bases align to TRBD1. This CDR3 contains 17 residues. J lost 3 bases, V lost 1 base, and 12 bases had no gene match. Germline CDR1 and CDR2: SEHNR and FQNEAQ (reference sequence). The CDR3 sequence is CASSLEGLAGGIYEQYF. CDR3 sequence (DNA): TGTGCCAGCAGCTTAGAGGGTTTGGCAGGGGGTATCTACGAGCAGTACTTC. Together with reference TRBV7-9 and TRBJ2-7, the CDR3 gives the full variable domain: DTGVSQNPRHKITKRGQNVTFRCDPISEHNRLYWYRQTLGQGPEFLTYFQNEAQLEKSRLLSDRFSAERPKGSFSTLEIQRTEQGDSAMYLCASSLEGLAGGIYEQYFGPGTRLTVT.

V and J are TRBV7-9 and TRBJ2-5; TRBD2 matches 8 bases. This CDR3 has 12 residues. V was pared by 8 bases and J by 1 base, with 0 bases of the junction left unmatched. Per the germline V gene, CDR1 is SEHNR and CDR2 is FQNEAQ (reference sequence). CDR3 nucleotide sequence: TGTGCCAGCGGACTAGCCCAAGAGACCCAGTACTTC. Protein: CASGLAQETQYF.

This clonotype was counted ten times or more. This sequence joins TRBV25-1 and TRBJ1-1; TRBD1 is a possible D gene (6 bases). This CDR3 region has 11 residues. The V gene lost 2 bases and the J gene lost 11 bases, with 9 bases spanning the gap. Germline V gene sequence: CDR1 MGHDK, CDR2 SYGVNS. CDR3 residues: CASSEDRKAFF. The CDR3 DNA sequence: TGTGCCAGCAGTGAAGACAGGAAGGCTTTCTTT.

This clonotype was observed a single time. This rearrangement joins TRBV7-8 to TRBJ2-3; TRBD1 matches 12 bases. Looked up from germline, CDR1 is SGHVS and CDR2 is FQNEAQ. The CDR3 is 16 residues long. With 5 bases clipped from V and 2 bases from J, the junction kept 5 bases outside the gene matches. The CDR3 protein is CASSRRDRGPTDTQYF. Written as DNA, the CDR3 is TGTGCCAGCAGCCGCCGGGACAGGGGGCCCACAGATACGCAGTATTTT. Using reference TRBV7-8 and TRBJ2-3 for the parts outside the CDR3, the full variable domain is GAGVSQSPRYKVAKRGQDVALRCDPISGHVSLFWYQQALGQGPEFLTYFQNEAQLDKSGLPSDRFFAERPEGSVSTLKIQRTQQEDSAVYLCASSRRDRGPTDTQYFGPGTRLTVL.

In its sample, this clonotype was seen many times. The chain uses TRBV7-6 and TRBJ1-3; no firm D call. Germline-derived CDR1 and CDR2 are SGHVS and FNYEAQ. V shed 4 bases and J shed 2 bases, with 9 bases lying between them. The CDR3 extends over 14 amino acids. The CDR3 is CASSSAGAGNTIYF. The DNA of the CDR3 is TGTGCCAGCAGCTCGGCCGGGGCTGGAAACACCATATATTTT.

This clonotype was seen a few times. The CDR3 loop reads CASSDSAGGPTGELFF. The CDR3 coding sequence is TGTGCCAGCAGTGACTCGGCGGGGGGGCCCACCGGGGAGCTGTTTTTT. The chain combines TRBV6-4 with TRBJ2-2; 9 bases are shared with TRBD2. Looked up from germline, CDR1 is MRHNA and CDR2 is SNTAGT. This CDR3 is 16 amino acids long. V shed 0 bases, J shed 4 bases, and the junction held 3 bases outside the gene matches.

This clonotype came up a few times. The V gene is TRBV20-1, the J gene TRBJ2-3; 11 nucleotides align to TRBD2. V shed 4 bases and J 0 bases; nucleotides not matched to a gene: 3. Germline CDR1 reads DFQATT; CDR2 reads SNEGSKA (reference sequence). CDR3 length: 15 residues. CDR3 sequence (DNA): TGCAGTGCTACGACTAGCGGGACTAGCACAGATACGCAGTATTTT. The encoded protein is CSATTSGTSTDTQYF.

In its sample, this clonotype was seen many times. The V call is TRBV19, the J call TRBJ2-3; 7 bases are shared with TRBD2. The CDR3 length is 15 residues. The germline V gene has CDR1 LNHDA and CDR2 SQIVND (reference sequence). The J segment lost 2 bases and the V segment lost 7 bases, leaving 9 bases of the junction unmatched. In DNA, the CDR3 is TGTGCCAGTACCCTGGGGACTACCAACACAGATACGCAGTATTTT. Its protein product is CASTLGTTNTDTQYF.

This clonotype was observed a few times. The V and J genes are TRBV5-4 and TRBJ2-5; TRBD1 matches at 9 bases. There are 18 residues in the CDR3. The J segment lost 4 bases and the V segment lost 2 bases, leaving 15 bases of the junction unmatched. Germline CDR1 SGHNT, CDR2 YYREEE (reference sequence). The CDR3 DNA reads as TGTGCCAGCAGCTTAGGACAGGGGATGGCACCCGCCCGAGAGACCCAGTACTTC. Translation gives CASSLGQGMAPARETQYF. The entire variable domain, with the rest obtained from reference TRBV5-4 and TRBJ2-5, is as follows: ETGVTQSPTHLIKTRGQQVTLRCSSQSGHNTVSWYQQALGQGPQFIFQYYREEENGRGNFPPRFSGLQFPNYSSELNVNALELDDSALYLCASSLGQGMAPARETQYFGPGTRLLVL.

By its share, this clonotype is medium-sized. CDR3: CASNGARAFF. As DNA, the CDR3 is TGTGCCAGCAACGGGGCGAGGGCTTTCTTT. V usage is TRBV2 and J usage is TRBJ1-1; weak D call: TRBD1 (5 bases). V lost 7 bases and J lost 11, with 11 bases in between. Germline CDR1 and CDR2: SNHLY and FYNNEI. The CDR3 extends over 10 amino acids.

This clonotype is categorized as medium-sized (0.01 to 0.1%). This chain uses TRBV20-1 with TRBJ2-6, with 9 bases that match TRBD1. Germline CDR1 DFQATT, CDR2 SNEGSKA (reference sequence). The CDR3 sequence is 18 residues long. V gave up 1 base and J gave up 0 bases; unmatched junction bases: 7. CDR3 sequence reads: CSARVGTGSLSGANVLTF. In nucleotides, the CDR3 is TGCAGTGCTAGAGTAGGGACAGGGTCCCTCTCTGGGGCCAACGTCCTGACTTTC.

The rearrangement uses TRBV25-1 and TRBJ1-5, with D maybe TRBD1 (5 bases). Germline lookup yields CDR1 MGHDK and CDR2 SYGVNS. The V end was cut by 4 bases, the J end by 0 bases, with 10 bases between. The CDR3 spans 15 residues. The CDR3 spells CASSAGLDSNQPQHF. CDR3 DNA sequence: TGTGCCAGCAGTGCGGGACTGGATAGCAATCAGCCCCAGCATTTT.

This clonotype was counted only a few times. The chain employs TRBV5-6 and TRBJ1-1, with D possibly matching TRBD1 (5 bases). The CDR3 loop spans 15 amino acids. The germline V gene encodes CDR1 SGHDT and CDR2 YYEEEE. V was shortened by 0 bases and J by 2 bases, with 11 bases between the two germline ends. The CDR3 coding sequence is TGTGCCAGCAGCTTGGCGGGGCGGACCAACACTGAAGCTTTCTTT. Protein product: CASSLAGRTNTEAFF.

This clonotype was detected ten times or more. The CDR3 spells CASSSGAGDLYEQYF. The DNA of the CDR3 is TGTGCCAGCAGCTCCGGAGCGGGAGATCTATACGAGCAGTACTTC. The V call is TRBV13, the J call TRBJ2-7, with 8 positions matching TRBD2. CDR3 length: 15 amino acids. CDR1 and CDR2 from the germline V gene are PRHDT and FYEKMQ (reference sequence). J lost 4 bases, V lost 4 bases, and 9 bases had no gene match.

This clonotype was observed many times. The CDR3 spells CSVDWQGQYNEQFF. The CDR3 region has the DNA TGCAGCGTTGATTGGCAGGGGCAATACAATGAGCAGTTCTTC. The chain recombines TRBV29-1 with TRBJ2-1; maybe TRBD1 (6 bases). Germline CDR1 reads SQVTM; CDR2 reads ANQGSEA. Trimming took 3 bases from V and 4 from J, leaving 13 bases between them. The CDR3 covers 14 residues.

This clonotype has at least ten counts. The chain is built from TRBV20-1 and TRBJ2-7; D ambiguous. Trimming removed 1 base from V and 3 bases from J, with 4 bases in between. The CDR3 is 11 residues long. Germline V lookup: CDR1 DFQATT, CDR2 SNEGSKA (reference sequence). In DNA, the CDR3 is TGCAGTGCTAGAGTTATCTACGAGCAGTACTTC. Protein sequence: CSARVIYEQYF.

This clonotype was seen only once. The chain couples TRBV25-1 to TRBJ1-4, with D tentatively TRBD1 (5 bases). This CDR3 is 13 amino acids long. Germline V gene lookup returns CDR1 MGHDK and CDR2 SYGVNS. With 6 bases removed from V and 7 bases from J, the gap between germline ends came to 12 bases. DNA of the CDR3: TGTGCCAGCAGCGTACAGGACGGTGAAAAACTGTTTTTT. Its protein is CASSVQDGEKLFF. Complete variable domain (other parts from reference TRBV25-1 and TRBJ1-4): EADIYQTPRYLVIGTGKKITLECSQTMGHDKMYWYQQDPGMELHLIHYSYGVNSTEKGDLSSESTVSRIRTEHFPLTLESARPSHTSQYLCASSVQDGEKLFFGSGTQLSVL.

There are a few counts of this clonotype. The V call is TRBV7-8, the J call TRBJ2-2, with D possibly being TRBD2 (5 bases). The CDR3 is made up of 13 amino acids. V lost 4 bases to trimming and J lost 5 bases, with 8 bases between them. CDR1 is SGHVS and CDR2 is FQNEAQ in the germline V gene. The CDR3 region is CASSSRLTGELFF. DNA of the CDR3: TGTGCCAGCAGCTCTCGACTAACCGGGGAGCTGTTTTTT.